Sequencing of this T cell receptor beta chain was carried out in a study of blood T cell repertoires in COVID-19. For the study at large: Specimens from acute and convalescent COVID-19 originated in the United States, Italy and Spain.

The table came from immunoSEQ multiplex PCR; TCRdb's copy has only in-frame clones and leaves some out. The repertoire has a few hundred thousand clones, 80% to 90% of them found once; the top ten carry over 2%. The CDR3 sequence is 13 residues long. Germline CDR1 and CDR2: SGHRS and YFSETQ. V dropped 6 bases and J dropped 4 bases, with 13 bases sitting between them. The chain has TRBV5-1 and TRBJ1-2, with TRBD1 as a possible D gene (5 bases). The receptor's source is a man in his thirties or forties who had recovered from COVID-19. The sample was PBMCs or T cells enriched from blood (not recorded which). In DNA form, the CDR3 reads TGCGCCAGCACCCCAGGGCTCGGCTATGGCTACACCTTC. Amino acids: CASTPGLGYGYTF.